Only a few counts were recorded for the clone carrying this T cell receptor (beta chain). The antigen remains undetermined. Everyone who donated was a healthy bone marrow donor. This specimen belongs to a study of cytomegalovirus exposure and HLA in healthy donors. General study findings and limits: TRBV6-2, TRBV6-3 and some other V segments were unresolvable in 87-base-pair reads. In a later analysis, a missense DCLRE1C variant was linked to TCR beta V- and J-gene trimming. The investigators catalogued 150 to 200 TCR beta chains as cytomegalovirus-associated.

The CDR3 contains 15 residues. V lost 2 bases to trimming and J lost 3 bases, with 10 bases between them. The V gene's germline CDR1 is MDHEN and CDR2 SYDVKM. The PCR used 60 Vbeta and 13 Jbeta primers. The protocol was immunoSEQ multiplex PCR, while the TCRdb copy is restricted to in-frame clones and leaves out a portion. Here the sample spans some 150,000 clones, about 80% being singletons. The TCR was taken from a woman in her forties or fifties in good health and CMV-seronegative. Sequencing used PBMCs. The chain uses TRBV28 and TRBJ1-4; possible D gene TRBD1, 6 bases. CDR3 residues: CASSLGGAANEKLFF. The DNA of the CDR3 is TGTGCCAGCAGTTTAGGGGGGGCTGCTAATGAAAAACTGTTTTTT.